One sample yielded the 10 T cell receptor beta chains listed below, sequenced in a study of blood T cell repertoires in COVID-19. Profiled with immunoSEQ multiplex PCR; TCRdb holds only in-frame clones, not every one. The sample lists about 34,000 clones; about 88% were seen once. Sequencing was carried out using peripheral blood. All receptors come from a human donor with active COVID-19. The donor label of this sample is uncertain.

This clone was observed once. CDR3 region: CASSLVPLAGPSSYNEQFF. In DNA, the CDR3 is TGTGCCAGCAGCTTAGTACCGCTAGCGGGGCCGAGCTCCTACAATGAGCAGTTCTTC. The gene calls are TRBV7-9 and TRBJ2-1, with 9 positions matching TRBD2. Germline-derived CDR1 and CDR2 are SEHNR and FQNEAQ (reference sequence). Trimming at V came to 1 base and at J to 0 bases, leaving 10 bases not matched to a gene. The CDR3 length is 19 residues.

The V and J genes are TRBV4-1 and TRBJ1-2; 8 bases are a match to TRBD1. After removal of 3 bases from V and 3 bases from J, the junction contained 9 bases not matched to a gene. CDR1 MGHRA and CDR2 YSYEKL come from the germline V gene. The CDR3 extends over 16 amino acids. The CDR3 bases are TGCGCCAGCAGCCAGTATACAGGGGGGAACGACTATGGCTACACCTTC. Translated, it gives CASSQYTGGNDYGYTF.

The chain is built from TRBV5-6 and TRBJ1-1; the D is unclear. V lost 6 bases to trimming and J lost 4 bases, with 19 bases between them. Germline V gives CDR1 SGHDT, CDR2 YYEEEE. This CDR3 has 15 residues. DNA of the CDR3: TGTGCCAGCACCCGTGGAGCTCGTATAAGCACTGAAGCTTTCTTT. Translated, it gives CASTRGARISTEAFF.

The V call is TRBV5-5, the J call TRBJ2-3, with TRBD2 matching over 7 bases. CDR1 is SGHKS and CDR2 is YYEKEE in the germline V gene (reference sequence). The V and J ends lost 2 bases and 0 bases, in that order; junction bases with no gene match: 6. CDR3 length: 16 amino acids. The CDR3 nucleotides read TGTGCCAGCAGCTTTCCTATAGCGGGTAGCACAGATACGCAGTATTTT. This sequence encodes CASSFPIAGSTDTQYF.

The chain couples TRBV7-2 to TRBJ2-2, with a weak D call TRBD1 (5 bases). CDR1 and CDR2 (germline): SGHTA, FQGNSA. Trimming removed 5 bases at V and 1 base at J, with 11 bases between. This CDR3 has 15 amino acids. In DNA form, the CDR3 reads TGTGCCAGCAGCAAATGGGGCATGAACACCGGGGAGCTGTTTTTT. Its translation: CASSKWGMNTGELFF.

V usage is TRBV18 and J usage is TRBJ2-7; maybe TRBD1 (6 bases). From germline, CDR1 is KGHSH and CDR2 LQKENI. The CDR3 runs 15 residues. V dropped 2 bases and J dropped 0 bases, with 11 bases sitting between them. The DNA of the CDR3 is TGTGCCAGCTCACCAGGCGCGACAGGCTCCTACGAGCAGTACTTC. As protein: CASSPGATGSYEQYF.

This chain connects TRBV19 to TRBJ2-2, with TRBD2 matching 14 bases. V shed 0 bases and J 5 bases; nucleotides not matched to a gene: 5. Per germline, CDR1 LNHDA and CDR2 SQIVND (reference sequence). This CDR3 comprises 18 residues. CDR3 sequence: CASSIEGLAGAITGELFF. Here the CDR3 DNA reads TGTGCCAGTAGTATAGAGGGACTAGCGGGGGCGATTACCGGGGAGCTGTTTTTT.

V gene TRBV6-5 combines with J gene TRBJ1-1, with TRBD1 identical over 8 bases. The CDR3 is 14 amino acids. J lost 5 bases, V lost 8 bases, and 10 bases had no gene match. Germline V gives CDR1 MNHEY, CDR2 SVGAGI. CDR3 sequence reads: CASDLTGVRTEAFF. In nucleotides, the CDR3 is TGTGCCAGCGACCTGACAGGGGTTCGAACTGAAGCTTTCTTT.

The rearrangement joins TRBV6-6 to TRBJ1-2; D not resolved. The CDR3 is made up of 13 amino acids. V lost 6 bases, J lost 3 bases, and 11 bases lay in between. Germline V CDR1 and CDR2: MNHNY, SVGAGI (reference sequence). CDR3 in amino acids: CASSKEAYYGYTF. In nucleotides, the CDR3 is TGTGCCAGCAGCAAGGAGGCTTACTATGGCTACACCTTC.

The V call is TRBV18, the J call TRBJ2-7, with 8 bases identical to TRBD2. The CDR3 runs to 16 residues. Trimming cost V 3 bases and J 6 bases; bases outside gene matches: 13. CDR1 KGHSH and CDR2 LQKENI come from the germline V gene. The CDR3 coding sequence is TGTGCCAGCTCACCTCAGGGTAGCGGGGTCCCCCGCGAGCAGTACTTC. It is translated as CASSPQGSGVPREQYF.